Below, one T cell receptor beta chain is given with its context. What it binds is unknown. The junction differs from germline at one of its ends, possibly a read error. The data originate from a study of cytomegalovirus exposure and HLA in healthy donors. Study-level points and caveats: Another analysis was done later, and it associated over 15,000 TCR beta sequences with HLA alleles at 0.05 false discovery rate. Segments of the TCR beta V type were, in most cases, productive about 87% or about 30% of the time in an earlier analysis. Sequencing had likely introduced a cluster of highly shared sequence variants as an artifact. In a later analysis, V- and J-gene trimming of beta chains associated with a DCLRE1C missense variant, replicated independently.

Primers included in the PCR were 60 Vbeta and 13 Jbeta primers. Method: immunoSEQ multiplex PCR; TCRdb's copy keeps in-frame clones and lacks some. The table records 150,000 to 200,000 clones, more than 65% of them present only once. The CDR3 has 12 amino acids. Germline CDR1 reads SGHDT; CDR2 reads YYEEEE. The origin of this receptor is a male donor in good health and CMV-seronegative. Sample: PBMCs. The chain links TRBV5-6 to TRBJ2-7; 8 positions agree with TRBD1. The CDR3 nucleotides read TGTGCCAGCAGCTTTGGACAGGGTAGGGGGTCCTTC. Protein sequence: CASSFGQGRGSF.